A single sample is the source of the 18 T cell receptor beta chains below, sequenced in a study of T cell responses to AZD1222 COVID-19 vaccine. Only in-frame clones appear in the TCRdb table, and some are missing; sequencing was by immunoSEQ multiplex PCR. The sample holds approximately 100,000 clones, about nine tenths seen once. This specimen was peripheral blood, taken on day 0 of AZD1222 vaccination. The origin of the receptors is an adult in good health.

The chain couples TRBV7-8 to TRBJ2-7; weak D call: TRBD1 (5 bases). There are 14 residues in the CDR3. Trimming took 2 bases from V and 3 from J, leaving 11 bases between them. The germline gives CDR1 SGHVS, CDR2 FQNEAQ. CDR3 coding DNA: TGTGCCAGCAGCTTAAGGGAAGACAGCTACGAGCAGTACTTC. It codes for CASSLREDSYEQYF.

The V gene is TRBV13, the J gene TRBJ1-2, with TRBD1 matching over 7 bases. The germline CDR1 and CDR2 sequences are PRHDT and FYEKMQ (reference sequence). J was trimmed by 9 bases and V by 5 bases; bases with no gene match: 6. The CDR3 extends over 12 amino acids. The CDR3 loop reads CASSANRGRYTF. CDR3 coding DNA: TGTGCCAGCAGCGCAAACAGGGGACGCTACACCTTC. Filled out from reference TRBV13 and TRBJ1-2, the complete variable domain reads AAGVIQSPRHLIKEKRETATLKCYPIPRHDTVYWYQQGPGQDPQFLISFYEKMQSDKGSIPDRFSAQQFSDYHSELNMSSLELGDSALYFCASSANRGRYTFGSGTRLTVV.

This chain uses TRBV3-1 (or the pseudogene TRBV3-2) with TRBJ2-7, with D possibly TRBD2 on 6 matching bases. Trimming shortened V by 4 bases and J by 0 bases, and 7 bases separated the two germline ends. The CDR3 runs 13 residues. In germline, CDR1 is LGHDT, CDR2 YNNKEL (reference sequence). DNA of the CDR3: TGTGCCAGCAGCCGCGGGACCTCCTACGAGCAGTACTTC. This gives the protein CASSRGTSYEQYF.

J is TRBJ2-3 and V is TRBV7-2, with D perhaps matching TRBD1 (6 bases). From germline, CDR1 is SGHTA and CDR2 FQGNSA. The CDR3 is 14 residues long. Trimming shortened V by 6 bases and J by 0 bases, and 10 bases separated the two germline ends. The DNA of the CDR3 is TGTGCCAGCAGATGGGGGCAGAGCACAGATACGCAGTATTTT. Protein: CASRWGQSTDTQYF.

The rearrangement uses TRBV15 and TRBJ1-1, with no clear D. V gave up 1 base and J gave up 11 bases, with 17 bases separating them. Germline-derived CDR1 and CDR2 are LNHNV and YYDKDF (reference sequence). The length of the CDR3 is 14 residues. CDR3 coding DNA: TGTGCCACCAGCAGAGTAGAGGCAGGTAGTTTGGCTTTCTTT. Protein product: CATSRVEAGSLAFF.

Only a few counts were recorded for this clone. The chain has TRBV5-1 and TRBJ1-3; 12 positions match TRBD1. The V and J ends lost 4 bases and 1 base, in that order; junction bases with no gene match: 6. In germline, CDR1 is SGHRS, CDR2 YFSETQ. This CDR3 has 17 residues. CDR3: CASSPQGQGASGNTIYF. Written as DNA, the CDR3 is TGCGCCAGCAGCCCTCAGGGACAGGGGGCTTCTGGAAACACCATATATTTT.

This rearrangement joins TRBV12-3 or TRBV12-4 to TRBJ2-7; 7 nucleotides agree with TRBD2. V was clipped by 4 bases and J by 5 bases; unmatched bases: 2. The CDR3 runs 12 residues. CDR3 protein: CASSSGRNEQYF. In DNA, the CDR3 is TGTGCCAGCAGTTCCGGGAGGAACGAGCAGTACTTC.

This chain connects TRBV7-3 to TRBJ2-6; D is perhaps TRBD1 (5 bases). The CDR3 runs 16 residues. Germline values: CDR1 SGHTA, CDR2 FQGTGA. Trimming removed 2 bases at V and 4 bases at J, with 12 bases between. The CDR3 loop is CASSLEGATGANVLTF. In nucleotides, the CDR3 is TGTGCCAGCAGCTTAGAAGGGGCTACCGGGGCCAACGTCCTGACTTTC.

The DNA for the CDR3 is TGTGCCATCAGTGAAACAGGGAGGGCTGGAAACACCATATATTTT. Protein: CAISETGRAGNTIYF. The V and J genes are TRBV10-3 and TRBJ1-3, with D perhaps matching TRBD1 (6 bases). CDR3 length: 15 amino acids. V lost 3 bases to trimming and J lost 2 bases, with 11 bases between them. CDR1 ENHRY and CDR2 SYGVKD come from the germline V gene.

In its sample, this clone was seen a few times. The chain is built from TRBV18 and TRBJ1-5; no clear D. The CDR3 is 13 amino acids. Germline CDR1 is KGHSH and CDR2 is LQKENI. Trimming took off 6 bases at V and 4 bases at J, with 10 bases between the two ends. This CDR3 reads CASSEQINQPQHF. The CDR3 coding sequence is TGTGCCAGCTCTGAACAGATTAATCAGCCCCAGCATTTT.

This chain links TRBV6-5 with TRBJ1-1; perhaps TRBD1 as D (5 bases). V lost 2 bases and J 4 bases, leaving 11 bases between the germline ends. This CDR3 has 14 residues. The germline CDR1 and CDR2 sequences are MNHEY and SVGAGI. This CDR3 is CASSYGGLGTEAFF. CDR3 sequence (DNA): TGTGCCAGCAGTTACGGGGGTCTGGGCACTGAAGCTTTCTTT.

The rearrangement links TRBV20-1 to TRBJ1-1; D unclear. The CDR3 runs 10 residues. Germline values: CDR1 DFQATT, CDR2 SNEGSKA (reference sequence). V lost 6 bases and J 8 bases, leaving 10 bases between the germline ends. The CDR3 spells CSATWREAFF. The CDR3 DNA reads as TGCAGTGCAACGTGGCGGGAAGCTTTCTTT.

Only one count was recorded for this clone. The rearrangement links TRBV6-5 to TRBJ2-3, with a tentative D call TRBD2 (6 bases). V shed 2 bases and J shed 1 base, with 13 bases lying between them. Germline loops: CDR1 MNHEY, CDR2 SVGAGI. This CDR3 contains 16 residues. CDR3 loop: CASSYGPGGGTDTQYF. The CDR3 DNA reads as TGTGCCAGCAGTTACGGACCCGGGGGAGGCACAGATACGCAGTATTTT.

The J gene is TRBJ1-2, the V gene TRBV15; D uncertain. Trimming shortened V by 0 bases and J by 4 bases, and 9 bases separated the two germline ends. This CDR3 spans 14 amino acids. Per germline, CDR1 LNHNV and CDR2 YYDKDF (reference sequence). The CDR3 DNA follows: TGTGCCACCAGCAGAGATTTAACTTCCTATGGCTACACCTTC. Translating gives CATSRDLTSYGYTF.

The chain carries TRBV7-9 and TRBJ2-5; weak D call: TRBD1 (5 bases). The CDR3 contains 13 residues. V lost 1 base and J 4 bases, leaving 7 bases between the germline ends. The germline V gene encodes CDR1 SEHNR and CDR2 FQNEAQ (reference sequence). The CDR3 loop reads CASSLDDRETQYF. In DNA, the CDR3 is TGTGCCAGCAGCTTAGATGACAGAGAGACCCAGTACTTC.

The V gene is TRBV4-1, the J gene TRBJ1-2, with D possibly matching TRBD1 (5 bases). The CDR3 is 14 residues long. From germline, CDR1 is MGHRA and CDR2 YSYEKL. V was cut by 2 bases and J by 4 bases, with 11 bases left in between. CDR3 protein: CASSQPGRTYGYTF. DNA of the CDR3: TGCGCCAGCAGCCAACCGGGACGGACCTATGGCTACACCTTC.

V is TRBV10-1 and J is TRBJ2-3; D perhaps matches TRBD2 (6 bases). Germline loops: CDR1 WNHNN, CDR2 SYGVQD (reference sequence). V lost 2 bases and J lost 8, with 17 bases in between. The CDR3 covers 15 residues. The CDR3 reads CASSEQLTGGGTQYF. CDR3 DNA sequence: TGCGCCAGCAGTGAGCAGTTGACCGGGGGTGGTACGCAGTATTTT.

The CDR3 DNA reads as TGTGCCAGCAGCGACGCGGTCCGAAATAGTGAGGAGACCCAGTACTTC. Protein product: CASSDAVRNSEETQYF. This rearrangement joins TRBV9 to TRBJ2-5; D remains ambiguous. This CDR3 comprises 16 residues. Germline V gene sequence: CDR1 SGDLS, CDR2 YYNGEE. Trimming removed 3 bases at V and 5 bases at J, with 20 bases between. The variable domain in full, completed from reference TRBV9 and TRBJ2-5, reads DSGVTQTPKHLITATGQRVTLRCSPRSGDLSVYWYQQSLDQGLQFLIQYYNGEERAKGNILERFSAQQFPDLHSELNLSSLELGDSALYFCASSDAVRNSEETQYFGPGTRLLVL.